These 21 T cell receptor beta chains originate from one sample sequenced in a study of OX40 agonist ivuxolimab in advanced cancers. Some clones are missing from TCRdb's copy, which holds only in-frame ones; the method was immunoSEQ multiplex PCR. The table has around 50,000 clones, 84% seen once. Sequenced here: CD4+ or CD8+ T cells sorted from blood, sampled in a trial of the OX40 agonist ivuxolimab. These receptors were collected from an adult with an advanced solid tumor such as melanoma, head and neck, liver or kidney cancer.

Sample share makes this clone medium-sized (0.01 to 0.1%). This chain uses TRBV11-1 with TRBJ2-2; no reliable D call. V dropped 3 bases and J dropped 7 bases, with 9 bases sitting between them. Per the germline V gene, CDR1 is SGHAT and CDR2 is FQDESV (reference sequence). There are 13 residues in the CDR3. CDR3 DNA: TGTGCCAGCAGCTTGCCGGGTGACGGGGAGCTGTTTTTT. It codes for CASSLPGDGELFF.

The V and J genes are TRBV11-3 and TRBJ2-2, with D unresolved. This CDR3 has 13 residues. V lost 7 bases and J lost 4, with 10 bases in between. From germline, CDR1 is SGHNT and CDR2 YENEEA. The CDR3 DNA follows: TGTGCCAGCAAGGGTACAGCCACCGGGGAGCTGTTTTTT. Translation: CASKGTATGELFF.

The chain is built from TRBV30 and TRBJ1-1, with D maybe TRBD1 (6 bases). The CDR3 runs 17 residues. V was shortened by 3 bases and J by 1 base, with 21 bases between the two germline ends. Germline CDR1 and CDR2: GTSNPN and SVGIG (reference sequence). CDR3 nucleotide sequence: TGTGCCTGGAGGGGGTTCGGGACACAACTCCCGAACACTGAAGCTTTCTTT. Residues: CAWRGFGTQLPNTEAFF.

The V and J genes are TRBV7-8 and TRBJ2-7; possibly TRBD2 for D (5 bases). Germline assignment: CDR1 SGHVS and CDR2 FQNEAQ. V was pared by 4 bases and J by 4 bases, with 14 bases between. The CDR3 has 14 amino acids. CDR3 protein: CASSWRNRVYEQYF. The CDR3 region has the DNA TGTGCCAGCAGCTGGAGGAATCGGGTTTACGAGCAGTACTTC.

The chain is built from TRBV19 and TRBJ2-7; 10 bases are a match to TRBD2. In germline, CDR1 is LNHDA, CDR2 SQIVND (reference sequence). Unmatched junction bases numbered 9, after V lost 3 bases and J lost 7 bases. The CDR3 covers 15 residues. CDR3 in amino acids: CASSIASGRSWEQYF. The CDR3 nucleotides are TGTGCCAGTAGTATTGCTAGCGGGAGATCGTGGGAGCAGTACTTC.

V is TRBV7-9 and J is TRBJ1-2; no definite D call. The CDR3 runs to 15 residues. Trimming stripped 5 bases from V and 2 bases from J, with 15 bases between. Germline-derived CDR1 and CDR2 are SEHNR and FQNEAQ (reference sequence). The CDR3 coding sequence is TGTGCCAGCAGCCCCCCCTTGAGGCTCAACTATGGCTACACCTTC. It is translated as CASSPPLRLNYGYTF.

The genes are TRBV19 and TRBJ2-7, with 8 bases lining up with TRBD2. Germline CDR1 reads LNHDA; CDR2 reads SQIVND (reference sequence). The CDR3 runs 13 residues. J lost 6 bases, V lost 7 bases, and 8 bases had no gene match. The CDR3 spells CASNVAAGGEQYF. CDR3 nucleotides: TGTGCCAGTAACGTTGCGGCGGGGGGCGAGCAGTACTTC. The variable domain in full, with the rest retrieved from reference TRBV19 and TRBJ2-7, is DGGITQSPKYLFRKEGQNVTLSCEQNLNHDAMYWYRQDPGQGLRLIYYSQIVNDFQKGDIAEGYSVSREKKESFPLTVTSAQKNPTAFYLCASNVAAGGEQYFGPGTRLTVT.

The chain recombines TRBV19 with TRBJ2-5, with a weak D call TRBD2 (6 bases). CDR1 LNHDA and CDR2 SQIVND come from the germline V gene (reference sequence). The length of the CDR3 is 15 residues. V was cut by 6 bases and J by 2 bases, with 16 bases left in between. CDR3 region: CASSFSLGGQETQYF. The CDR3 nucleotides read TGTGCCAGTAGCTTTTCCCTGGGGGGACAAGAGACCCAGTACTTC.

J is TRBJ2-3 and V is TRBV7-3; 8 bases match TRBD2. Looked up from germline, CDR1 is SGHTA and CDR2 is FQGTGA. Trimming removed 0 bases from V and 6 bases from J; junction bases left unmatched: 5. This CDR3 spans 15 amino acids. The DNA of the CDR3 is TGTGCCAGCAGCTTAACTAGCGGGGCCCACGATACGCAGTATTTT. Amino acids: CASSLTSGAHDTQYF.

The rearrangement links TRBV19 to TRBJ2-1; a possible D gene is TRBD2 (6 bases). The ends were cut back, 3 bases at V and 0 bases at J, with 21 bases in the middle. The CDR3 length is 19 residues. CDR1 and CDR2 from the germline V gene are LNHDA and SQIVND (reference sequence). CDR3 loop: CASSIGYSGVRSSYNEQFF. As DNA, the CDR3 is TGTGCCAGTAGTATTGGGTATTCGGGGGTTAGGAGCTCCTACAATGAGCAGTTCTTC.

This clone showed up just a few times. V and J are TRBV18 and TRBJ2-2, with D unclear. Trimming removed 2 bases from V and 4 bases from J, with 8 bases in between. CDR3 length: 14 residues. Germline V CDR1 and CDR2: KGHSH, LQKENI. This CDR3 is CASSPSGSTGELFF. CDR3 nucleotides: TGTGCCAGCTCACCATCGGGCAGCACCGGGGAGCTGTTTTTT.

The V gene is TRBV7-9, the J gene TRBJ1-1, with 7 bases fitting TRBD1. Unmatched junction bases numbered 12, after V lost 7 bases and J lost 4 bases. The germline CDR1 and CDR2 sequences are SEHNR and FQNEAQ (reference sequence). CDR3 length: 15 amino acids. CDR3 sequence (DNA): TGTGCCAGCACCCTCTTAGCGGCAGGGGGCACTGAAGCTTTCTTT. It yields the protein CASTLLAAGGTEAFF.

The chain combines TRBV28 with TRBJ1-4; D possibly corresponds to TRBD1 (5 bases). The CDR3 consists of 15 residues. The germline CDR1 and CDR2 sequences are MDHEN and SYDVKM. Between the trimmed V and J ends, which lost 6 bases and 1 base, there was a span of 12 bases. The CDR3 region is CASSDMGVTNEKLFF. The CDR3, as DNA: TGTGCCAGCAGCGACATGGGGGTAACTAATGAAAAACTGTTTTTT.

CDR3 sequence reads: CASSLTTDPTDTQYF. CDR3 nucleotides: TGTGCCAGCAGCCTCACGACAGACCCCACAGATACGCAGTATTTT. V is TRBV14 and J is TRBJ2-3, with a weak D call TRBD1 (5 bases). Between the trimmed V and J ends, which lost 4 bases and 2 bases, there was a span of 13 bases. From germline, CDR1 is SGHDN and CDR2 FVKESK. This CDR3 has 15 residues.

J is TRBJ2-2 and V is TRBV5-1, with D unresolved. The ends were cut back, 0 bases at V and 6 bases at J, with 9 bases in the middle. Germline CDR1 SGHRS, CDR2 YFSETQ. The length of the CDR3 is 14 residues. This CDR3 is CASSLEGRAGELFF. In DNA form, the CDR3 reads TGCGCCAGCAGCTTGGAGGGAAGGGCCGGGGAGCTGTTTTTT.

The DNA of the CDR3 is TGTGCCAGCGCCAGGGGGAGGGGTCCCTCTGGAAACACCATATATTTT. Translating gives CASARGRGPSGNTIYF. The rearrangement links TRBV28 to TRBJ1-3; TRBD1 matches at 7 bases. Unmatched junction bases numbered 10, after V lost 8 bases and J lost 0 bases. CDR3 length: 16 residues. Germline V gene data show CDR1 as MDHEN and CDR2 as SYDVKM. The full variable domain, completed using reference TRBV28 and TRBJ1-3, is DVKVTQSSRYLVKRTGEKVFLECVQDMDHENMFWYRQDPGLGLRLIYFSYDVKMKEKGDIPEGYSVSREKKERFSLILESASTNQTSMYLCASARGRGPSGNTIYFGEGSWLTVV.

A single count supports this clone. The rearrangement joins TRBV15 to TRBJ2-6, with unresolved D. The germline V gene encodes CDR1 LNHNV and CDR2 YYDKDF (reference sequence). Trimming took off 0 bases at V and 4 bases at J, with 7 bases between the two ends. The CDR3 consists of 15 residues. CDR3 amino acids: CATSRDGKGANVLTF. The DNA of the CDR3 is TGTGCCACCAGCAGAGACGGCAAAGGGGCCAACGTCCTGACTTTC.

The chain links TRBV28 to TRBJ2-1; D unresolved. CDR3 length: 14 residues. Germline CDR1 MDHEN, CDR2 SYDVKM. Between the trimmed V and J ends, which lost 3 bases and 3 bases, there was a span of 9 bases. DNA for the CDR3: TGTGCCAGCAGTTTGGAATTAAACTACAATGAGCAGTTCTTC. Encoded protein: CASSLELNYNEQFF.

Concerning this clone itself: Germline is not matched at one junction end, which may reflect a read error. V gene TRBV27 combines with J gene TRBJ2-7, with D uncertain. Germline assignment: CDR1 MNHEY and CDR2 SMNVEV (reference sequence). The CDR3 spans 13 residues. CDR3 sequence reads: CASSLRLGLTLGF. The CDR3, as DNA: TGTGCCAGCAGTTTACGGCTCGGGTTGACGTTAGGCTTC.

The chain is built from TRBV19 and TRBJ2-6; the D is unclear. V was trimmed by 9 bases and J by 0 bases, leaving 12 bases between them. Germline V gives CDR1 LNHDA, CDR2 SQIVND (reference sequence). The CDR3 sequence is 15 residues long. For the CDR3, the DNA is TGTGCCAGCAAAGTACTTTCCTCTGGGGCCAACGTCCTGACTTTC. Translated, it gives CASKVLSSGANVLTF.

V is TRBV5-1 and J is TRBJ2-1; 9 positions match TRBD1. The CDR3 runs 15 residues. The germline V gene encodes CDR1 SGHRS and CDR2 YFSETQ. J lost 4 bases, V lost 4 bases, and 6 bases had no gene match. CDR3 protein: CASSTGQGIYNEQFF. The CDR3 coding sequence is TGCGCCAGCAGCACGGGACAGGGTATATACAATGAGCAGTTCTTC.